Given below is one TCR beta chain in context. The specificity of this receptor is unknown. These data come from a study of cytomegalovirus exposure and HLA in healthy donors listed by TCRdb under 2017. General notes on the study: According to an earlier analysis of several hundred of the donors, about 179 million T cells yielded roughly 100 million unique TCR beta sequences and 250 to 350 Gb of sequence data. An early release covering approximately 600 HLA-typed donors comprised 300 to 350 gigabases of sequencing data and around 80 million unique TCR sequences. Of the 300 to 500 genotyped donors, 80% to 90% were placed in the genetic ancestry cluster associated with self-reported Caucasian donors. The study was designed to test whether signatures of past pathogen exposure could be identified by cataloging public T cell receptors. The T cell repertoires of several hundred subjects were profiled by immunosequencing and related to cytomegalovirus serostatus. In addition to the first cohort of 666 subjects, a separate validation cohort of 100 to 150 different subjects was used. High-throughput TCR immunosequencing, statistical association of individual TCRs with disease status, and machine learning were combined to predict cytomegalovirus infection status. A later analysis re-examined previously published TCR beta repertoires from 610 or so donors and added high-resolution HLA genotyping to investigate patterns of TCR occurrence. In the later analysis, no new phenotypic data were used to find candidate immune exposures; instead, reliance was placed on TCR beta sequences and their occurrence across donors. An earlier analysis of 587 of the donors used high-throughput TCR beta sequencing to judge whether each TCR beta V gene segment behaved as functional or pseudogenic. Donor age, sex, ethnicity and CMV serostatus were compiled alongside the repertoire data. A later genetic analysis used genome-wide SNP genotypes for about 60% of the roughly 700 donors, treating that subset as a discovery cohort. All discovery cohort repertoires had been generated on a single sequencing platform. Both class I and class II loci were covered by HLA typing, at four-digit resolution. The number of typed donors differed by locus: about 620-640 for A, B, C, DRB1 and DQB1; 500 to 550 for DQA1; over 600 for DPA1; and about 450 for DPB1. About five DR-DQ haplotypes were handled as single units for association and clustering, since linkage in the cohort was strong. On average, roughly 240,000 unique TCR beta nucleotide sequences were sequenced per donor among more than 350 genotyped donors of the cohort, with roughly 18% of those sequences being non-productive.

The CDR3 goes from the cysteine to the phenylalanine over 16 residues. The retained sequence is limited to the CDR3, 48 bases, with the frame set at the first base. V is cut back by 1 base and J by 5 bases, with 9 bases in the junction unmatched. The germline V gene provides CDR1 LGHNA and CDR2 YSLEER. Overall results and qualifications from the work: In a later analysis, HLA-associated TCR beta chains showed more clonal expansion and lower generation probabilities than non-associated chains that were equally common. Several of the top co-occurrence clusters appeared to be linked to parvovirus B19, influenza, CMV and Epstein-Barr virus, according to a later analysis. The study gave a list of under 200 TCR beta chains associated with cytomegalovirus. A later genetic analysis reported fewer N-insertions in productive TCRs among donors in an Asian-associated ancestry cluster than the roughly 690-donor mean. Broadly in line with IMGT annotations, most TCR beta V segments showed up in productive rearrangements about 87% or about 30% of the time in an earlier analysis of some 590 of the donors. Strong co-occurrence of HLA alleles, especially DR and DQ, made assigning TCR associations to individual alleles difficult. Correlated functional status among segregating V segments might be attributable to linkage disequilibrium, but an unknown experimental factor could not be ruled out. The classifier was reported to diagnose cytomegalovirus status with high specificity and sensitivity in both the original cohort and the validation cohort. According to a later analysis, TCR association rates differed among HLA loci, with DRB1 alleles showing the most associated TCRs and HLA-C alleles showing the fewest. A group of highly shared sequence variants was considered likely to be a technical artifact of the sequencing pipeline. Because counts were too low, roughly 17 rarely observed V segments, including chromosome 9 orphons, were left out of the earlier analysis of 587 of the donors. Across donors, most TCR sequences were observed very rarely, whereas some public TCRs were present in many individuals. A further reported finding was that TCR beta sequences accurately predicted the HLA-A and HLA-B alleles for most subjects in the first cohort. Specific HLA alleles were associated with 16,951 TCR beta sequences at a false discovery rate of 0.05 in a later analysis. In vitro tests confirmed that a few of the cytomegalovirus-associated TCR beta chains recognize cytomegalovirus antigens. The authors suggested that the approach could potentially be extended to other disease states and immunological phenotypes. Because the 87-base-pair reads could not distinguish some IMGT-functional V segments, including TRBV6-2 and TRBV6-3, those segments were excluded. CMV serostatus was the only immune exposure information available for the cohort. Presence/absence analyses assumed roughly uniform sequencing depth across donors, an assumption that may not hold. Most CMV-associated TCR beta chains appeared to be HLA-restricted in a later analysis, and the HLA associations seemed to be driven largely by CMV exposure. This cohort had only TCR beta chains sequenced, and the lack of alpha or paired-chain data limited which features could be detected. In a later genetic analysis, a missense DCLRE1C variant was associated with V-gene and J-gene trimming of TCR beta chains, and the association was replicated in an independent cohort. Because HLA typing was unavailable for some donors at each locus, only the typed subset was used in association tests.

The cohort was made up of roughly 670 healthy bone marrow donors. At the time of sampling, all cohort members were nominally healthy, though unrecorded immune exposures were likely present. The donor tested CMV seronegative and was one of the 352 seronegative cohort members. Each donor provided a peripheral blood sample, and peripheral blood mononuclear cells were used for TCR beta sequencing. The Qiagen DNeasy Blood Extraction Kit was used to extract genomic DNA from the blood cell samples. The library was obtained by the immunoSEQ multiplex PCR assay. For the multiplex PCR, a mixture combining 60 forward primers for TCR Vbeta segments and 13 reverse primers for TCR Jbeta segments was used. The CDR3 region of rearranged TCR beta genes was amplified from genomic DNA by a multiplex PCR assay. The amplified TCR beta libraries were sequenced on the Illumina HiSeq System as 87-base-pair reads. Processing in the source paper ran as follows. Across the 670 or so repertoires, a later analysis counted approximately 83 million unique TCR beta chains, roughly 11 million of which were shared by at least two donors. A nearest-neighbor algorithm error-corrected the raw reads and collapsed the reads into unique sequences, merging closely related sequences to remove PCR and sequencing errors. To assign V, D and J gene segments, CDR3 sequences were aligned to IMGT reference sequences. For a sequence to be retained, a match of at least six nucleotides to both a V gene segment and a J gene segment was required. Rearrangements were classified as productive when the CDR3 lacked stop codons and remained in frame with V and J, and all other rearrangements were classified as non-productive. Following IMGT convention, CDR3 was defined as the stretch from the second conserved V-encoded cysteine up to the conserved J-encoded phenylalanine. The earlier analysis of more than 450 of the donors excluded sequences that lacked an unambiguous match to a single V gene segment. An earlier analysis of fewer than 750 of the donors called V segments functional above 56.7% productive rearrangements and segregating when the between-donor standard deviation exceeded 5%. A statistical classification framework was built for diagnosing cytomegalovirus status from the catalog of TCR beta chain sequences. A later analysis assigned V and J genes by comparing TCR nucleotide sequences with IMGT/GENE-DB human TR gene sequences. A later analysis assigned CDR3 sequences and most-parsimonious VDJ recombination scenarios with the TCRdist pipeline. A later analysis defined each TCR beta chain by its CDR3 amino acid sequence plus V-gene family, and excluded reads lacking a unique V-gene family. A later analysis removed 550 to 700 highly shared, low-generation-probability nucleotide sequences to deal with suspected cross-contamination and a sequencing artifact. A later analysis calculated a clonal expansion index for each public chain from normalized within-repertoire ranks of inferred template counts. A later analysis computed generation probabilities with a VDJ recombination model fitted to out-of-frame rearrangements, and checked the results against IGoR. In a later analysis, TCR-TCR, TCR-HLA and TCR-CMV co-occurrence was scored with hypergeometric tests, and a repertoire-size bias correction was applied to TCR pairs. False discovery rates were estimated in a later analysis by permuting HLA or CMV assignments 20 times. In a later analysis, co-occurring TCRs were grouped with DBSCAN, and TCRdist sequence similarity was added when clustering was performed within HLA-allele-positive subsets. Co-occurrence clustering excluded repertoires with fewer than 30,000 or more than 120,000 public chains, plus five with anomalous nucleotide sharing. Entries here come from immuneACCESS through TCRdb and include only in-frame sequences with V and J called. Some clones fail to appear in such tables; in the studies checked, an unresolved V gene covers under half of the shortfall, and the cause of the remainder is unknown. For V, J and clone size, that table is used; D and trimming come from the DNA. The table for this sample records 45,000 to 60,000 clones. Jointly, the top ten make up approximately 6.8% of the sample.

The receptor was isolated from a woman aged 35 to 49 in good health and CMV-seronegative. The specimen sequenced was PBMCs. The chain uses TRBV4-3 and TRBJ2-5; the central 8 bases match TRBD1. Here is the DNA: TGCGCCAGCAGCCAAGGGGGCGCAGGGGGCGTTGAGACCCAGTACTTC. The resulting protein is CASSQGGAGGVETQYF.